The table lists the clone carrying this T cell receptor (beta chain) with a count of one. Its antigen is not known. The data originate from a study of T cell repertoires in cytomegalovirus infection. TCRdb reprocessed the reads with MiXCR, giving one entry per CDR3 protein. The table includes 40,000 to 60,000 distinct CDR3 sequences, around 23% detected once. The CDR3 is 14 residues long. Trimming removed 6 bases at V and 4 bases at J, with 13 bases between. Per germline, CDR1 SEHNR and CDR2 FQNEAQ (reference sequence). This specimen consisted of CD8+ T cells from cultured PBMCs, obtained from culture after CMV antigen stimulation. The chain has TRBV7-9 and TRBJ1-3; unclear D gene. This TCR came from a human donor in good health (CMV status not recorded). Some clones in this sample may be carry-over from other donors' samples. The CDR3 bases are TGTGCCAGCAGTTCCGGTGGATCCGGAAACACCATATATTTT. As protein: CASSSGGSGNTIYF.